Each of the 23 T cell receptor beta chains below was sequenced from the same sample in a study of PD-1 blockade in classical Hodgkin lymphoma. Profiling relied on immunoSEQ multiplex PCR, and the TCRdb table lists in-frame clones only, not all of them. In the table there are over 20,000 clones, 65% to 90% of which are singletons. The patients all showed relapse after autologous stem cell transplantation, while their brentuximab vedotin exposure varied. Sample: peripheral blood mononuclear cells (PBMCs), taken at baseline. These receptor sequences come from a human donor with classical Hodgkin lymphoma.

The chain links TRBV7-8 to TRBJ2-7; 7 bases map to TRBD1. Looked up from germline, CDR1 is SGHVS and CDR2 is FQNEAQ. Trimming at V came to 1 base and at J to 2 bases, leaving 5 bases not matched to a gene. This CDR3 comprises 15 residues. The CDR3 region has the DNA TGTGCCAGCAGCTTAGGGCGGACAGGACCCTACGAGCAGTACTTC. It is translated as CASSLGRTGPYEQYF.

The chain joins TRBV12-5 to TRBJ1-1, with D possibly TRBD1 on 6 matching bases. V lost 5 bases to trimming and J lost 4 bases, with 14 bases between them. Germline V gives CDR1 LGHNT, CDR2 FRNRAP. The CDR3 extends over 14 amino acids. The CDR3 here is CASGPPGALTEAFF. CDR3 DNA sequence: TGTGCTAGTGGTCCCCCGGGGGCTCTCACTGAAGCTTTCTTT. The variable domain in full, with the rest retrieved from reference TRBV12-5 and TRBJ1-1, is DARVTQTPRHKVTEMGQEVTMRCQPILGHNTVFWYRQTMMQGLELLAYFRNRAPLDDSGMPKDRFSAEMPDATLATLKIQPSEPRDSAVYFCASGPPGALTEAFFGQGTRLTVV.

The V gene is TRBV7-5, the J gene TRBJ1-5. TRBV7-5 is annotated as a pseudogene. The CDR3 loop spans 20 amino acids. Here the CDR3 DNA reads TGTGCCAGAAGCTCGGGTAGTAGTCCCCAGGGACTTAATAGCAATCAGCCCCAGCATTTT. Protein product: CARSSGSSPQGLNSNQPQHF.

The chain combines TRBV5-5 with TRBJ2-3; the match to TRBD2 covers 10 bases. Trimming at V came to 2 bases and at J to 1 base, leaving 4 bases not matched to a gene. CDR3 length: 16 amino acids. In germline, CDR1 is SGHKS, CDR2 YYEKEE (reference sequence). CDR3 sequence (DNA): TGTGCCAGCAGCTTACAAGGACTAGCGGGCACAGATACGCAGTATTTT. Its protein is CASSLQGLAGTDTQYF. The full variable domain, completed using reference TRBV5-5 and TRBJ2-3, is DAGVTQSPTHLIKTRGQQVTLRCSPISGHKSVSWYQQVLGQGPQFIFQYYEKEERGRGNFPDRFSARQFPNYSSELNVNALLLGDSALYLCASSLQGLAGTDTQYFGPGTRLTVL.

The chain carries TRBV19 and TRBJ1-1; 7 positions match TRBD1. Germline V CDR1 and CDR2: LNHDA, SQIVND (reference sequence). Unmatched junction bases numbered 3, after V lost 3 bases and J lost 5 bases. CDR3 length: 13 amino acids. In nucleotides, the CDR3 is TGTGCCAGTAGTATGAACAGGGGTACTGAAGCTTTCTTT. This gives the protein CASSMNRGTEAFF. Filled out from reference TRBV19 and TRBJ1-1, the complete variable domain reads DGGITQSPKYLFRKEGQNVTLSCEQNLNHDAMYWYRQDPGQGLRLIYYSQIVNDFQKGDIAEGYSVSREKKESFPLTVTSAQKNPTAFYLCASSMNRGTEAFFGQGTRLTVV.

The chain recombines TRBV5-6 with TRBJ1-1; D remains unclear. The CDR3 is made up of 13 amino acids. Trimming shortened V by 4 bases and J by 7 bases, and 14 bases separated the two germline ends. Germline V gene data show CDR1 as SGHDT and CDR2 as YYEEEE. CDR3 loop: CASSPSTTLEAFF. The CDR3 DNA follows: TGTGCCAGCAGCCCCTCAACGACGCTTGAAGCTTTCTTT.

This chain uses TRBV7-2 with TRBJ2-3; D possibly corresponds to TRBD1 (5 bases). In germline, CDR1 is SGHTA, CDR2 FQGNSA. This CDR3 has 16 residues. Trimming cost V 1 base and J 2 bases, with 13 bases left between them. The CDR3 sequence: CASSLVAGWYTDTQYF. The CDR3 nucleotides are TGTGCCAGCAGCTTAGTGGCAGGGTGGTACACAGATACGCAGTATTTT.

This clone was seen a single time. The chain uses TRBV7-9 and TRBJ1-3; D might be TRBD1 (5 bases). This CDR3 comprises 14 residues. Germline CDR1 SEHNR, CDR2 FQNEAQ (reference sequence). The V end lost 4 bases, the J end lost 4 bases, and 11 bases lay between the germline ends. The CDR3 loop is CASSYRGDGNTIYF. CDR3 DNA sequence: TGTGCCAGCAGCTATCGCGGGGACGGAAACACCATATATTTT.

This clone is a singleton in its sample. This sequence joins TRBV6-5 and TRBJ1-1, with D perhaps matching TRBD1 (6 bases). CDR1 and CDR2 from the germline V gene are MNHEY and SVGAGI. There are 14 residues in the CDR3. The V end lost 6 bases, the J end lost 0 bases, and 11 bases lay between the germline ends. The CDR3 loop reads CASSSRQVNTEAFF. CDR3 DNA sequence: TGTGCCAGCAGCTCAAGACAGGTGAACACTGAAGCTTTCTTT.

The V and J genes are TRBV10-3 and TRBJ2-3; D possibly matches TRBD1 or TRBD2 (6 bases each). The V and J ends lost 3 bases and 9 bases respectively, with 10 bases between them. CDR3 length equals 12 residues. Germline assignment: CDR1 ENHRY and CDR2 SYGVKD. Here the CDR3 reads CAISDSGGTQYF. The CDR3 DNA follows: TGTGCCATCAGTGACTCCGGGGGCACGCAGTATTTT.

V usage is TRBV18 and J usage is TRBJ2-3; D not certain. In germline, CDR1 is KGHSH, CDR2 LQKENI. This CDR3 is built from 15 residues. The V and J ends lost 0 bases and 0 bases respectively, with 7 bases between them. The CDR3 bases are TGTGCCAGCTCACCACCGCTAACTAGCACAGATACGCAGTATTTT. It is translated as CASSPPLTSTDTQYF.

This clone was seen once. The V call is TRBV9, the J call TRBJ2-1, with a possible D match to TRBD2 (6 bases). This CDR3 contains 15 residues. The V end lost 3 bases, the J end lost 6 bases, and 16 bases lay between the germline ends. The germline V gene has CDR1 SGDLS and CDR2 YYNGEE. The CDR3 DNA reads TGTGCCAGCAGCGCGTCCGGGACTGGCTCCAATGAGCAGTTCTTC. The encoded protein is CASSASGTGSNEQFF.

The genes are TRBV5-1 and TRBJ2-3; D might be TRBD1 or TRBD2, each matching 5 bases. The CDR3 runs 14 residues. Trimming took 4 bases from V and 2 from J, leaving 11 bases between them. The germline V gene encodes CDR1 SGHRS and CDR2 YFSETQ. The CDR3 DNA follows: TGCGCCAGCAGCACAAGGGGACCCACAGATACGCAGTATTTT. Amino acid sequence: CASSTRGPTDTQYF.

V gene TRBV2 combines with J gene TRBJ2-7; possibly TRBD1 for D (6 bases). From germline, CDR1 is SNHLY and CDR2 FYNNEI. V shed 3 bases and J shed 0 bases, with 9 bases lying between them. This CDR3 has 14 amino acids. The CDR3 loop is CASSEQGSSYEQYF. For the CDR3, the DNA is TGTGCCAGCAGTGAGCAGGGGAGCTCCTACGAGCAGTACTTC. Filled out from reference TRBV2 and TRBJ2-7, the complete variable domain reads EPEVTQTPSHQVTQMGQEVILRCVPISNHLYFYWYRQILGQKVEFLVSFYNNEISEKSEIFDDQFSVERPDGSNFTLKIRSTKLEDSAMYFCASSEQGSSYEQYFGPGTRLTVT.

This clone was recorded a few times. This rearrangement joins TRBV7-9 to TRBJ2-3; 10 bases line up with TRBD2. This CDR3 has 15 residues. V lost 5 bases, J lost 4 bases, and 6 bases stayed unmatched. Per germline, CDR1 SEHNR and CDR2 FQNEAQ (reference sequence). The CDR3 DNA is TGTGCCAGCAGCAAAGAAGCGGGGGGGCCAGATACGCAGTATTTT. Amino acids: CASSKEAGGPDTQYF.

This chain connects TRBV7-3 to TRBJ2-3, with 7 bases identical to TRBD2. The germline CDR1 and CDR2 sequences are SGHTA and FQGTGA. This CDR3 contains 16 residues. Trimming removed 4 bases from V and 0 bases from J; junction bases left unmatched: 7. CDR3 residues: CASSSSGGSSTDTQYF. The DNA for the CDR3 is TGTGCCAGCAGCTCCAGCGGCGGGAGCAGCACAGATACGCAGTATTTT.

This clone appeared once. The V call is TRBV10-3, the J call TRBJ1-1; D perhaps matches TRBD1 (5 bases). Trimming pared 7 bases from V and 3 bases from J, leaving 18 bases between. In germline, CDR1 is ENHRY, CDR2 SYGVKD. This CDR3 is 15 amino acids long. In DNA, the CDR3 is TGTGCCATCACTGCCGACGGCAGGGCCGACACTGAAGCTTTCTTT. Its translation: CAITADGRADTEAFF.

This clone was found a few times. The CDR3 coding sequence is TGTGCCAGCAGAACCGGGGTTGGTAACTATGGCTACACCTTC. It encodes CASRTGVGNYGYTF. The chain links TRBV27 to TRBJ1-2; no reliable D call. The germline gives CDR1 MNHEY, CDR2 SMNVEV (reference sequence). The V gene lost 6 bases and the J gene lost 1 base, with 12 bases spanning the gap. This CDR3 region has 14 residues.

DNA for the CDR3: TGTGCCAGTAGTATAAAACAGGGTTGGCAAGCTTTCTTT. Translated: CASSIKQGWQAFF. V usage is TRBV19 and J usage is TRBJ1-1; TRBD1 might be the D (6 bases). Germline-derived CDR1 and CDR2 are LNHDA and SQIVND (reference sequence). Trimming stripped 2 bases from V and 9 bases from J, with 13 bases between. CDR3 length: 13 residues.

The chain recombines TRBV6-5 with TRBJ2-7, with D possibly being TRBD1 or TRBD2 (5 bases each). CDR3 length: 15 residues. The V gene's germline CDR1 is MNHEY and CDR2 SVGAGI. V was shortened by 6 bases and J by 2 bases, with 17 bases between the two germline ends. DNA for the CDR3: TGTGCCAGCAGCCCCGGGACCCTCGGCACCTACGAGCAGTACTTC. It codes for CASSPGTLGTYEQYF.

This clone showed up just once. The CDR3 nucleotides are TGTGCCAGCAGCCGACGGGGAGGGGCCAACGTCCTGACTTTC. Protein: CASSRRGGANVLTF. V gene TRBV13 combines with J gene TRBJ2-6; D is possibly TRBD2 (5 bases). V was trimmed by 5 bases and J by 4 bases, leaving 9 bases between them. CDR3 size: 14 residues. Germline CDR1 and CDR2: PRHDT and FYEKMQ (reference sequence). Drawing the rest from reference TRBV13 and TRBJ2-6, the complete variable domain is AAGVIQSPRHLIKEKRETATLKCYPIPRHDTVYWYQQGPGQDPQFLISFYEKMQSDKGSIPDRFSAQQFSDYHSELNMSSLELGDSALYFCASSRRGGANVLTFGAGSRLTVL.

This clone was observed a single time. CDR3 nucleotides: TGTGCCAGCAGCGCCGGGACAGCTGGCTACACCTTC. Translation: CASSAGTAGYTF. The rearrangement links TRBV9 to TRBJ1-2, with 7 bases that match TRBD1. The CDR3 extends over 12 amino acids. Per the germline V gene, CDR1 is SGDLS and CDR2 is YYNGEE. Trimming at V came to 3 bases and at J to 7 bases, leaving 3 bases not matched to a gene. Complete variable domain (other parts from reference TRBV9 and TRBJ1-2): DSGVTQTPKHLITATGQRVTLRCSPRSGDLSVYWYQQSLDQGLQFLIQYYNGEERAKGNILERFSAQQFPDLHSELNLSSLELGDSALYFCASSAGTAGYTFGSGTRLTVV.

A word on this clone: Given the absence of the conserved phenylalanine or tryptophan at the CDR3 end, a read error is likely. It is unclear where the CDR3 begins or ends on the DNA, so no DNA is shown, and the CDR3 is as TCRdb lists it. J is TRBJ1-2 and V is TRBV28. The CDR3 length equals 13 residues, ends included. Germline CDR1 MDHEN, CDR2 SYDVKM. This CDR3 reads CASRRGWRAVAHL.